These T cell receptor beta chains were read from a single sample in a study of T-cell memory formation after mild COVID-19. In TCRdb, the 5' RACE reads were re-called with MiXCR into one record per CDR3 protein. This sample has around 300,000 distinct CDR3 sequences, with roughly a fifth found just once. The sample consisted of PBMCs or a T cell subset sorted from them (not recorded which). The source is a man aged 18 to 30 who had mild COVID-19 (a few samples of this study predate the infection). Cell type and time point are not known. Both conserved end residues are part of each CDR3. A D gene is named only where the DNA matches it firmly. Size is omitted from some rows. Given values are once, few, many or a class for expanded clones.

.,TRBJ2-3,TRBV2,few,TGTGCCAGCAGTGGTCCCCAGGGGAGCACAGATACGCAGTATTTT,CASSGPQGSTDTQYF
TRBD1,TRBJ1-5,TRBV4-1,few,TGCGCCAGCAGCCAAGATGCGGACAGGTTTCAGCCCCAGCATTTT,CASSQDADRFQPQHF
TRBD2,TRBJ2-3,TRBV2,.,TGTGCCAGCAGTGAGCTAGCGGGGTATACGCAGTATTTT,CASSELAGYTQYF
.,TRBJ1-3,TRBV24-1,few,TGTGCCACCAGTGAGGGAACGACAGGACGCTCTGGAAACACCATATATTTT,CATSEGTTGRSGNTIYF
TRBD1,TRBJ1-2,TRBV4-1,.,TGCGCCAGCAGCCAAGGAGGACAGGGGATCGTGGGCTACACCTTC,CASSQGGQGIVGYTF
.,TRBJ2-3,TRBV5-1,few,TGCGCCAGCAGCTCCCTCGTGGGGCAAAGCACAGATACGCAGTATTTT,CASSSLVGQSTDTQYF
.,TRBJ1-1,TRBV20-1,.,TGCAGTGCTTTTCATGACACTGAAGCTTTCTTT,CSAFHDTEAFF
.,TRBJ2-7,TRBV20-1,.,TGCAGTGCTAGAGATCTGGCCAGCTCCTACGAGCAGTACTTC,CSARDLASSYEQYF
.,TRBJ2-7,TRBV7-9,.,TGTGCCAGCAGCCCCGGGGTCGGAACTTCCAACGAGCAGTACTTC,CASSPGVGTSNEQYF
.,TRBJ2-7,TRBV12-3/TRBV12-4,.,TGTGCCAGCAGTTCTTCAGGGACCCGTCGCGAGCAGTACTTC,CASSSSGTRREQYF
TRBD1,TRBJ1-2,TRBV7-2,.,TGTGCCAGCAGCAAACAGGGGGCGCGGGTTGACTATGGCTACACCTTC,CASSKQGARVDYGYTF
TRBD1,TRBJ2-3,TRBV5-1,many,TGCGCCAGCAGCCCAAGGGGGCGCGACACAGATACGCAGTATTTT,CASSPRGRDTDTQYF
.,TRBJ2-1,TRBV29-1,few,TGCAGCGTGGGCGGGGTCGATCGCTACAATGAGCAGTTCTTC,CSVGGVDRYNEQFF
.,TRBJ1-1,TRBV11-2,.,TGTGCCAGCAGGGGTTTTAGGACAGCTATGAACACTGAAGCTTTCTTT,CASRGFRTAMNTEAFF
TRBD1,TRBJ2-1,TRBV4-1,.,TGCGCCAGCAGGCCTACTTTCGGGACAGTATACACTGAGCAGTTCTTC,CASRPTFGTVYTEQFF
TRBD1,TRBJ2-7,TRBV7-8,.,TGTGCCAGCAACCACAGGGGTTACGAGCAGTACTTC,CASNHRGYEQYF
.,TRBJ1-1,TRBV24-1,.,TGTGCCACCAGTAGGGAGAACACTGAAGCTTTCTTT,CATSRENTEAFF
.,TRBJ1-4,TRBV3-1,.,TGTGCCAGCAGCCACCGGGGGCTCGGGAATGAAAAACTGTTTTTT,CASSHRGLGNEKLFF
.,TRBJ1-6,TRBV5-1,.,TGCGCCAGCAGCTTGGAACAGTATTCACCCCTCCACTTT,CASSLEQYSPLHF
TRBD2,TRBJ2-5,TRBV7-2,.,TGTGCCAGCAGCTACTCGCGGGGGGATGAAGAGACCCAGTACTTC,CASSYSRGDEETQYF
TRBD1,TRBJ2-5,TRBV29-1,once,TGCAGCGTTGAGGGTTATGGGGACAGGGTTAGGGAGACCCAGTACTTC,CSVEGYGDRVRETQYF
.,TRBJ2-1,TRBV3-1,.,TGTGCCAGCAGCCAAGATCGCCACTCCAATGAGCAGTTCTTC,CASSQDRHSNEQFF